This TCR beta chain was found in a study of blood T cell repertoires in COVID-19. Authors' analysis steps: Amplified reference gene primers provided the basis for estimating nucleated cell counts. The assay was immunoSEQ multiplex PCR, and TCRdb's table has in-frame clones only and misses some. The V and J calls and the clone size are those of that table, but D and trimming were determined from the DNA. The sample yields roughly 250,000 clones, 86% seen once. The V end lost 4 bases, the J end lost 0 bases, and 12 bases lay between the germline ends. Germline CDR1 is SGHNT and CDR2 is YYREEE (reference sequence). This CDR3 spans 15 amino acids.

What was sequenced was peripheral blood. The sequence came from a man between 35 and 55 years old who had recovered from COVID-19. The V and J genes are TRBV5-4 and TRBJ2-3, with D possibly matching TRBD2 (6 bases). CDR3 bases: TGTGCCAGCAGCCGCGGCGGGGCGAGCACAGATACGCAGTATTTT. Its translation: CASSRGGASTDTQYF. The complete variable domain, with remaining parts taken from reference TRBV5-4 and TRBJ2-3, reads ETGVTQSPTHLIKTRGQQVTLRCSSQSGHNTVSWYQQALGQGPQFIFQYYREEENGRGNFPPRFSGLQFPNYSSELNVNALELDDSALYLCASSRGGASTDTQYFGPGTRLTVL.